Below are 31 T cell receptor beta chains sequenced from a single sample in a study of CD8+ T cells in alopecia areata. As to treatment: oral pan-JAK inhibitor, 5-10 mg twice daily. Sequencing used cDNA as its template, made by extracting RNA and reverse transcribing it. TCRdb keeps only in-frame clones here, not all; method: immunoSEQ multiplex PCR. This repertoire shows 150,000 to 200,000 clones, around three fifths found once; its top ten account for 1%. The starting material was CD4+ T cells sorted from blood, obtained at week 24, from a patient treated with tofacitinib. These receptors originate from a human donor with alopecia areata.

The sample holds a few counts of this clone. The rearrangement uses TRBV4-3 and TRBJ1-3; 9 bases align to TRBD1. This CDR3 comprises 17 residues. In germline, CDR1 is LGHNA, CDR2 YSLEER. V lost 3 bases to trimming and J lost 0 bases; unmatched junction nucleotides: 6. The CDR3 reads CASSHPGTGSSGNTIYF. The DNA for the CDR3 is TGCGCCAGCAGCCATCCCGGGACAGGGAGCTCTGGAAACACCATATATTTT.

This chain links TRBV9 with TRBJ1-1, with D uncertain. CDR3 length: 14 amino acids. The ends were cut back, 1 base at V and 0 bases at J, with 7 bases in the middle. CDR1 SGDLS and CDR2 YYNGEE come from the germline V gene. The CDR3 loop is CASSVSTLNTEAFF. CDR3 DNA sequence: TGTGCCAGCAGCGTATCTACCTTGAACACTGAAGCTTTCTTT. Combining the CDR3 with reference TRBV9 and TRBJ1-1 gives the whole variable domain DSGVTQTPKHLITATGQRVTLRCSPRSGDLSVYWYQQSLDQGLQFLIQYYNGEERAKGNILERFSAQQFPDLHSELNLSSLELGDSALYFCASSVSTLNTEAFFGQGTRLTVV.

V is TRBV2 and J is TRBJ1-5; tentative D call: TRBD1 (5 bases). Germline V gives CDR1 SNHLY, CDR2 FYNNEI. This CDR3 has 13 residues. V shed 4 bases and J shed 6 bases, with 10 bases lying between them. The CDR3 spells CASSVRGSQPQHF. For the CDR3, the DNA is TGTGCCAGCAGTGTCCGGGGCAGTCAGCCCCAGCATTTT. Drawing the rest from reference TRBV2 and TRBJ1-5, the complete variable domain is EPEVTQTPSHQVTQMGQEVILRCVPISNHLYFYWYRQILGQKVEFLVSFYNNEISEKSEIFDDQFSVERPDGSNFTLKIRSTKLEDSAMYFCASSVRGSQPQHFGDGTRLSIL.

The CDR3 bases are TGTGCCAGCAGCTTAGGGGGGCGGACTGAAGCTTTCTTT. Translated, it gives CASSLGGRTEAFF. The rearrangement links TRBV7-2 to TRBJ1-1; tentatively, D is TRBD1 (6 bases). The germline CDR1 and CDR2 sequences are SGHTA and FQGNSA. The length of the CDR3 is 13 residues. The ends were cut back, 1 base at V and 5 bases at J, with 8 bases in the middle.

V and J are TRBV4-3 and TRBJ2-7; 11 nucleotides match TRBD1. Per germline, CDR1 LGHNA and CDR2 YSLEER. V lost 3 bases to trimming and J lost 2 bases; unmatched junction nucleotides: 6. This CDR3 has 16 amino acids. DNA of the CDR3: TGCGCCAGCAGCCACTCGAGGGACAGGGGGGCCTACGAGCAGTACTTC. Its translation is CASSHSRDRGAYEQYF.

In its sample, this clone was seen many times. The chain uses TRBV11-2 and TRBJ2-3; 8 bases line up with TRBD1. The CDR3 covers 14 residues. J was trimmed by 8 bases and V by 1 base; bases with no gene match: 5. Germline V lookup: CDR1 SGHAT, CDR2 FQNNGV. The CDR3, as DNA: TGTGCCAGCAGCTTAGGCCAGGGGGCGCGTACGCAGTATTTT. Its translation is CASSLGQGARTQYF.

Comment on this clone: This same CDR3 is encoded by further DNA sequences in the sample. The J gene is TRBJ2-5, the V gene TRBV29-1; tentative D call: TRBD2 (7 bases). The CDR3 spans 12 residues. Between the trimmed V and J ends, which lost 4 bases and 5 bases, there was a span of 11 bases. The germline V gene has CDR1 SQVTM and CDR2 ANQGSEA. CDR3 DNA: TGCAGCGTTGGGGGGGGGCTGGAGACCCAGTACTTC. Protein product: CSVGGGLETQYF.

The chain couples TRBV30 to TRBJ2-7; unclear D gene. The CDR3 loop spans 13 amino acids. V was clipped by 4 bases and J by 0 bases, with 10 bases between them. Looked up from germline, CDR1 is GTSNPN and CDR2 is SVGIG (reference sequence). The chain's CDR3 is CAWTVQDSYEQYF. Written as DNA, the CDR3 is TGTGCCTGGACCGTGCAGGACTCCTACGAGCAGTACTTC.

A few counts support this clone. The CDR3 region is CASSVLGGYNEQFF. CDR3 DNA: TGTGCCAGCAGCGTATTGGGAGGATACAATGAGCAGTTCTTC. The gene calls are TRBV9 and TRBJ2-1; D may be TRBD2 (6 bases). The ends were cut back, 1 base at V and 4 bases at J, with 9 bases in the middle. Germline V gene data show CDR1 as SGDLS and CDR2 as YYNGEE. The CDR3 totals 14 residues.

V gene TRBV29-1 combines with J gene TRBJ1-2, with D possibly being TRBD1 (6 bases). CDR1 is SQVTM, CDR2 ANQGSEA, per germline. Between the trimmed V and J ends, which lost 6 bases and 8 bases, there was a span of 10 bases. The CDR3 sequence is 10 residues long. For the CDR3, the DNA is TGCAGCGTGGGGGCAGGGGGCTACACCTTC. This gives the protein CSVGAGGYTF.

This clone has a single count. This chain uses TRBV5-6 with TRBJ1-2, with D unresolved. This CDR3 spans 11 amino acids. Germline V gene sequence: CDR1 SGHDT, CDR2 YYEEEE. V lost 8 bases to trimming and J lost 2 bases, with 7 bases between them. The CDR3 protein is CASGRNYGYTF. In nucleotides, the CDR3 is TGTGCCAGTGGACGGAACTATGGCTACACCTTC.

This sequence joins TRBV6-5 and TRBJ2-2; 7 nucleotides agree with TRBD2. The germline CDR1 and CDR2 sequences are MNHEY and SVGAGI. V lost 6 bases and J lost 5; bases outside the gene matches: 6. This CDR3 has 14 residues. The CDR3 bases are TGTGCCAGCAGGACCCCCGGGGGGACCGGGGAGCTGTTTTTT. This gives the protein CASRTPGGTGELFF.

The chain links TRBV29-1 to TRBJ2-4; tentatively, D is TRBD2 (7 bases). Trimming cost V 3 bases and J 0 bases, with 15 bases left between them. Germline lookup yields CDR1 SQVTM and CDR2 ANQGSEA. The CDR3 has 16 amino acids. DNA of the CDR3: TGCAGCGTTGATTTGGGGGGGCCGAGAGCCAAAAACATTCAGTACTTC. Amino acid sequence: CSVDLGGPRAKNIQYF.

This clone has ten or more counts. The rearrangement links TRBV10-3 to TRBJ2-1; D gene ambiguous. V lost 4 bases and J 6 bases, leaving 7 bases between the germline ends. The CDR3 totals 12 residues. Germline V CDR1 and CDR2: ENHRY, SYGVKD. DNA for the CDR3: TGTGCCATCAGTGTAAGGTTCAATGAGCAGTTCTTC. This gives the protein CAISVRFNEQFF.

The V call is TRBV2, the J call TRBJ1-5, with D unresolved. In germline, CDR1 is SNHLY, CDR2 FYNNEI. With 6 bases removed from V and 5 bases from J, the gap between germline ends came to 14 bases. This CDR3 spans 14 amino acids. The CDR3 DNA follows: TGTGCCAGCAGGGTGGAGGGCGGGGATCAGCCCCAGCATTTT. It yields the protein CASRVEGGDQPQHF.

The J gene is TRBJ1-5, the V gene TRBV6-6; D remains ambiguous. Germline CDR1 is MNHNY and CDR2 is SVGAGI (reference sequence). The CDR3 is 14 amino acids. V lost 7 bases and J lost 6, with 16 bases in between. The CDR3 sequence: CASNRRDAGQPQHF. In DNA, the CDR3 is TGTGCCAGCAACAGAAGGGATGCGGGTCAGCCCCAGCATTTT.

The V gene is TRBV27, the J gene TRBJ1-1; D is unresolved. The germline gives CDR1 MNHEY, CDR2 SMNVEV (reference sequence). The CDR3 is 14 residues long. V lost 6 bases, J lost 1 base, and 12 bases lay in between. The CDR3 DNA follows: TGTGCCAGCAGGCGGGAGGGAGGGAACACTGAAGCTTTCTTT. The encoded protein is CASRREGGNTEAFF.

CDR3 nucleotide sequence: TGTGCCAGCAGCTTTTACAGGGACGGAGGCGAGCAGTACTTC. It codes for CASSFYRDGGEQYF. This rearrangement joins TRBV7-2 to TRBJ2-7, with D tentatively TRBD1 (6 bases). Trimming took off 3 bases at V and 6 bases at J, with 15 bases between the two ends. This CDR3 is built from 14 residues. CDR1 is SGHTA, CDR2 FQGNSA, per germline. The whole variable domain, filled in from reference TRBV7-2 and TRBJ2-7, reads GAGVSQSPSNKVTEKGKDVELRCDPISGHTALYWYRQSLGQGLEFLIYFQGNSAPDKSGLPSDRFSAERTGGSVSTLTIQRTQQEDSAVYLCASSFYRDGGEQYFGPGTRLTVT.

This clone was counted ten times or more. This chain's CDR3 is CASSGTGAQPQHF. DNA of the CDR3: TGTGCCAGTAGTGGCACAGGGGCTCAGCCCCAGCATTTT. The chain uses TRBV19 and TRBJ1-5, with 7 bases that match TRBD1. V gave up 5 bases and J gave up 6 bases; unmatched junction bases: 4. The CDR3 extends over 13 amino acids. Germline CDR1 LNHDA, CDR2 SQIVND (reference sequence).

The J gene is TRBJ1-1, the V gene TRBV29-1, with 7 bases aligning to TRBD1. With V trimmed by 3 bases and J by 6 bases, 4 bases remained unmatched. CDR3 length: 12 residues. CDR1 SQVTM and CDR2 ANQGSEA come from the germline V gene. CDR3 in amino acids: CSVDRQGSEAFF. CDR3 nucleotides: TGCAGCGTTGACCGACAGGGCTCTGAAGCTTTCTTT.

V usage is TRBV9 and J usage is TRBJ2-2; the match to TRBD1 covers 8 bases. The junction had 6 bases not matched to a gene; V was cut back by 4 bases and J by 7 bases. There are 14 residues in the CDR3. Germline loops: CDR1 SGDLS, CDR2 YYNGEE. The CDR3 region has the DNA TGTGCCAGCAGCCCCCGGACAGGGATCGGGGAGCTGTTTTTT. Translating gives CASSPRTGIGELFF.

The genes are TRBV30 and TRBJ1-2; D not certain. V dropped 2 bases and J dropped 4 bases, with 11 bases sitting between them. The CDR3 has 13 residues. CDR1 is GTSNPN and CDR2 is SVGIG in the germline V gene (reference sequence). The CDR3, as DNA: TGTGCCTGGAGTATTGGTCGGACCTATGGCTACACCTTC. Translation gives CAWSIGRTYGYTF.

This CDR3 reads CASSYDRVIHTGELFF. CDR3 nucleotides: TGTGCCAGCAGTTACGACAGGGTAATTCACACCGGGGAGCTGTTTTTT. The chain employs TRBV6-5 and TRBJ2-2; the match to TRBD1 covers 7 bases. Germline V gene data show CDR1 as MNHEY and CDR2 as SVGAGI. V gave up 2 bases and J gave up 3 bases; unmatched junction bases: 6. This CDR3 is 16 amino acids long.

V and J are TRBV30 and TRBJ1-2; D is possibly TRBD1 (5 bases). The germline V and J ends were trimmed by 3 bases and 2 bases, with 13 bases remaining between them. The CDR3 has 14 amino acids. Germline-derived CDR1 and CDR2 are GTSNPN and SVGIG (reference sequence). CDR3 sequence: CAWRSRGFNYGYTF. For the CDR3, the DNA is TGTGCCTGGAGAAGTCGGGGGTTCAACTATGGCTACACCTTC.

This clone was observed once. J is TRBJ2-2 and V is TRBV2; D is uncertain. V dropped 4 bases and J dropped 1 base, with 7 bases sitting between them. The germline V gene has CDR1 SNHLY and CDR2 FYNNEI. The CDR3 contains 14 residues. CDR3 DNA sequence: TGTGCCAGCAGTGGAAGAGAGAACACCGGGGAGCTGTTTTTT. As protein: CASSGRENTGELFF.

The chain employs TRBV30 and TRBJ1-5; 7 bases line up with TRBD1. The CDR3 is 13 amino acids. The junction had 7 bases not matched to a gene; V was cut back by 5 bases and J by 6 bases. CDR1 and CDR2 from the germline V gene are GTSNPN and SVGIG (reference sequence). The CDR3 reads CAWGTGVGQPQHF. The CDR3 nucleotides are TGTGCCTGGGGTACAGGGGTTGGTCAGCCCCAGCATTTT.

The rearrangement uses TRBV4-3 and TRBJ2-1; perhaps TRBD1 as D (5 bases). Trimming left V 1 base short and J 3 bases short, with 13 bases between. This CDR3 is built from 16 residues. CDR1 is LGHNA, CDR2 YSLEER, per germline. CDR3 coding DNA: TGCGCCAGCAGCCAAGTTGACAGAAGATTCTACAATGAGCAGTTCTTC. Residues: CASSQVDRRFYNEQFF.

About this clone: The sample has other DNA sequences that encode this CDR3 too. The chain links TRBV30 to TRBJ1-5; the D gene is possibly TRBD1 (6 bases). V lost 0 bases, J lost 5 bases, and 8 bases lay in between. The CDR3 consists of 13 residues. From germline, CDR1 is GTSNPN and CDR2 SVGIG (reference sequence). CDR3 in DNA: TGTGCCTGGAGTGTATCAGGGGATCAGCCCCAGCATTTT. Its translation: CAWSVSGDQPQHF.

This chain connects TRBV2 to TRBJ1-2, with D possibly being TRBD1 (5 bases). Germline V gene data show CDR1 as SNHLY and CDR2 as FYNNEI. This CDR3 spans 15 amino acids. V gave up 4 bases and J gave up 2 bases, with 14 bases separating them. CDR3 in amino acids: CASSGVGTPNYGYTF. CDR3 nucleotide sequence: TGTGCCAGCAGTGGTGTCGGGACGCCCAACTATGGCTACACCTTC. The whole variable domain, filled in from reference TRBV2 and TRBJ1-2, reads EPEVTQTPSHQVTQMGQEVILRCVPISNHLYFYWYRQILGQKVEFLVSFYNNEISEKSEIFDDQFSVERPDGSNFTLKIRSTKLEDSAMYFCASSGVGTPNYGYTFGSGTRLTVV.

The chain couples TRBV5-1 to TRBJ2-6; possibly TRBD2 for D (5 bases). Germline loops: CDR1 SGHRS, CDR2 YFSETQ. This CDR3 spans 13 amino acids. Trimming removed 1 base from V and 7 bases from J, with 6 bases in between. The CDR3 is CASSLRGANVLTF. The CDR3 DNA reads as TGCGCCAGCAGCTTGCGGGGAGCCAACGTCCTGACTTTC.

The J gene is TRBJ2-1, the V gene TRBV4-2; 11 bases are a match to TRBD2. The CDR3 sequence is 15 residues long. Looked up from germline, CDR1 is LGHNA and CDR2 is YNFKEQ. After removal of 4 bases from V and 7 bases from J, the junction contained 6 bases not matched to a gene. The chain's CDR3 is CASSPGLADWNEQFF. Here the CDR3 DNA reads TGTGCCAGCAGCCCGGGACTAGCGGATTGGAATGAGCAGTTCTTC.